The rows below give T cell receptor beta chains drawn from one sample of a study of T cells after yellow fever vaccination. TCRdb itself ran the 5' RACE reads through MiXCR, one entry per CDR3 protein. The sample has roughly 310,000 distinct CDR3 sequences, 3% to 4.5% seen once. The sequencing here drew on PBMCs, taken on the day of the yellow fever booster vaccination. The receptors were sampled from a man aged 18 to 30 who received the YFV17D yellow fever vaccine. Both conserved end residues are part of each CDR3. A D gene is named only where the DNA matches it firmly. Only part of the rows carry a size: once, few, many, or a class if the clone is expanded.

D,size,J,V,DNA,CDR3
TRBD1,many,TRBJ2-4,TRBV4-1,TGCGCCAGCAGCCAAGTTACCCTGGGACAGCCCTCTCACTTC,CASSQVTLGQPSHF
NA,many,TRBJ1-5,TRBV6-5,TGTGCCAGCAGTTACAAGGGGGGGAGCAATCAGCCCCAGCATTTT,CASSYKGGSNQPQHF
TRBD2,NA,TRBJ2-1,TRBV7-8,TGTGCCAGCAGCTCGCGGACTAGCGGGGCCTACCGTGGTGAGCAGTTCTTC,CASSSRTSGAYRGEQFF
NA,NA,TRBJ1-4,TRBV12-3/TRBV12-4,TGTGCCAGCAACCTAGGGGCAGGAAAACTGTTTTTT,CASNLGAGKLFF
TRBD1,many,TRBJ2-5,TRBV5-1,TGCGCCAGCAGCCCTGGACAGGGGGTAGAGACCCAGTACTTC,CASSPGQGVETQYF
TRBD1,few,TRBJ2-2,TRBV12-3/TRBV12-4,TGTGCCAGCAGTTTAAAGGGGGCCTGGGCCGGGGAGCTGTTTTTT,CASSLKGAWAGELFF
TRBD1,few,TRBJ1-5,TRBV6-5,TGTGCCAGCAGTTCTCGGACAGGGGCGAATCAGCCCCAGCATTTT,CASSSRTGANQPQHF
NA,many,TRBJ2-1,TRBV21-1,TGTGCCAGCAGCAAACCGGTGGATGCGCCTAGCTCCTACAATGAGCAGTTCTTC,CASSKPVDAPSSYNEQFF
NA,few,TRBJ1-5,TRBV20-1,TGCAGTGCTACCGGCAGGGGAGGCAATCAGCCCCAGCATTTT,CSATGRGGNQPQHF
NA,few,TRBJ1-5,TRBV11-2,TGTGCCAGCAGCTTAGGAGCTGGGAACTTCAATCAGCCCCAGCATTTT,CASSLGAGNFNQPQHF
TRBD1,many,TRBJ2-7,TRBV7-2,TGTGCCAGCAGCTTAGGACAGGGGAGGCGCGAGCAGTACTTC,CASSLGQGRREQYF
NA,NA,TRBJ1-1,TRBV7-2,TGTGCCAGCAGCTTTGTCTGGGAGAACACTGAAGCTTTCTTT,CASSFVWENTEAFF
NA,many,TRBJ1-1,TRBV11-2,TGTGCCAGCAGCTTCCGGGACGCAGAAGGGACTGAAGCTTTCTTT,CASSFRDAEGTEAFF
TRBD1,many,TRBJ2-7,TRBV6-1,TGTGCCTGTCCGGGACAGGGACGCTACGAGCAGTACTTC,CACPGQGRYEQYF
NA,many,TRBJ2-3,TRBV5-1,TGCGCCAGCAGGAGTCGTAGCCCCCCAGATACGCAGTATTTT,CASRSRSPPDTQYF
NA,many,TRBJ2-7,TRBV27,TGTGCCAGCAGCCGCAATGGGCACCAGCTGGGCTACGAGCAGTACTTC,CASSRNGHQLGYEQYF
NA,NA,TRBJ1-5,TRBV29-1,TGCAGCGTTGAAGAAGATCAGCCCCAGCATTTT,CSVEEDQPQHF
NA,NA,TRBJ2-3,TRBV4-2,TGTGCCAGCAGCCAAGTGGGCGGTGGGGCTACGCAGTATTTT,CASSQVGGGATQYF
TRBD2,NA,TRBJ2-7,TRBV7-2,TGTGCCAGCAGCCTCCAGCGGGGGAACGAGCAGTACTTC,CASSLQRGNEQYF
TRBD2,NA,TRBJ2-7,TRBV6-2/TRBV6-3,TGTGCCAGCAGTTTACTCGCTAGCGGGGTCTACGAGCAGTACTTC,CASSLLASGVYEQYF
NA,few,TRBJ2-3,TRBV9,TGTGCCAGCAGCCGTCCGGGTAGCACAGATACGCAGTATTTT,CASSRPGSTDTQYF
TRBD1,NA,TRBJ2-1,TRBV28,TGTGCCAGCAAGACAGGGGTCAATGATGTGCAGTTCTTC,CASKTGVNDVQFF
NA,many,TRBJ2-5,TRBV7-9,TGTGCCAGCAGCTTGGGCGCGGCCATTATACAAGAGACCCAGTACTTC,CASSLGAAIIQETQYF
NA,many,TRBJ2-7,TRBV3-1,TGTGCCAGCAGCCAGGGACCGGGGTTCCTGCGCTACGAGCAGTACTTC,CASSQGPGFLRYEQYF
NA,many,TRBJ2-4,TRBV20-1,TGCAGTGCGCCCCGGGGCCGGGGTGTTCAGTACTTC,CSAPRGRGVQYF
NA,many,TRBJ2-2,TRBV7-3,TGTGCCAGCAGCCTTCACCCAGGGGACACCGGGGAGCTGTTTTTT,CASSLHPGDTGELFF
NA,few,TRBJ1-6,TRBV7-2,TGTGCCAGCAGCTTAGGGAACAGGAGCTCTTCACCCCTCCACTTT,CASSLGNRSSSPLHF
TRBD1,many,TRBJ1-2,TRBV6-5,TGTGCCAGCGGCAGGGGGCACGGTGGCTACACCTTC,CASGRGHGGYTF
NA,few,TRBJ2-2,TRBV7-2,TGTGCCAGCAGCTTAGAGTCGAGGCGATTAAGGGCCGGGGAGCTGTTTTTT,CASSLESRRLRAGELFF
TRBD2,many,TRBJ2-3,TRBV7-6,TGTGCCAGCAGCTTAGATACTAGCGGGGGGCGCACAGATACGCAGTATTTT,CASSLDTSGGRTDTQYF
NA,many,TRBJ2-2,TRBV18,TGTGCCAGCCGACCTAGGGAGGCAGCGAACACCGGGGAGCTGTTTTTT,CASRPREAANTGELFF
NA,many,TRBJ1-1,TRBV7-2,TGTGCCAGCAGTCGGGCCCGGACCACTGAAGCTTTCTTT,CASSRARTTEAFF
TRBD1,many,TRBJ1-2,TRBV10-3,TGTGCCATCAGTGACTACGACAGGGGCGAGAACTATGGCTACACCTTC,CAISDYDRGENYGYTF
NA,many,TRBJ2-5,TRBV29-1,TGCAGCGCCCCCGTGGACTACCAAGAGACCCAGTACTTC,CSAPVDYQETQYF
NA,NA,TRBJ1-3,TRBV6-5,TGTGCCAGCAGTTATTGGGGGGCCGCTGGAAACACCATATATTTT,CASSYWGAAGNTIYF
TRBD2,NA,TRBJ2-1,TRBV7-2,TGTGCCAGCAGCTCCAAAGGACTAGCGGGGGCCTACAATGAGCAGTTCTTC,CASSSKGLAGAYNEQFF
NA,NA,TRBJ2-7,TRBV7-3,TGTGCCAGCAGCTTAGCCTCCACGACCTCTAACGAGCAGTACTTC,CASSLASTTSNEQYF
NA,many,TRBJ2-5,TRBV10-3,TGTGCCATCAGTCCCAGGGCGCCCGTAAACCCAACAAGCTCGATTCAAGAGACCCAGTACTTC,CAISPRAPVNPTSSIQETQYF
NA,NA,TRBJ2-7,TRBV4-3,TGCGCCAGCAGCCAAGATCTGACCAGGGCCTACGAGCAGTACTTC,CASSQDLTRAYEQYF
NA,NA,TRBJ1-2,TRBV7-2,TGTGCCAGCAGTTTCTACCGGGGGAGCTACACCTTC,CASSFYRGSYTF
TRBD2,many,TRBJ2-7,TRBV5-1,TGCGCCGGGGGGGGAAGGGACGAGGGCGAGCAGTACTTC,CAGGGRDEGEQYF
TRBD1,few,TRBJ1-2,TRBV6-4,TGTGCCAGCAGCTATGACAGGGGAGTTGGCTACACCTTC,CASSYDRGVGYTF
TRBD2,many,TRBJ2-3,TRBV5-1,TGCGCCAGCAGCCAACCCGGGGGGGCAGATACGCAGTATTTT,CASSQPGGADTQYF
NA,NA,TRBJ1-2,TRBV27,TGTGCCAGCAGTTTAACTTGGAATGCTTACTATGGCTACACCTTC,CASSLTWNAYYGYTF
NA,NA,TRBJ2-5,TRBV20-1,TGCAGTGCTAGAGTGCCCCTCGCGTACCAAGAGACCCAGTACTTC,CSARVPLAYQETQYF
TRBD1,few,TRBJ2-5,TRBV4-3,TGCGCCAGCAGCCAAGGAGGGACAGGAAAGCAAGAGACCCAGTACTTC,CASSQGGTGKQETQYF
NA,few,TRBJ1-3,TRBV5-1,TGCGCCAGCAGCTTGTCCGGGGGCGGTGGAAACACCATATATTTT,CASSLSGGGGNTIYF
NA,many,TRBJ1-2,TRBV7-9,TGTGCCAGCAGCCCTCGGGACGCCGGCTATGGCTACACCTTC,CASSPRDAGYGYTF
TRBD1,few,TRBJ1-2,TRBV5-1,TGCGCCAGCAGCTACCGGGACAGGGGTTTTAGTGGCTACACCTTC,CASSYRDRGFSGYTF